Presented here are 15 T cell receptor beta chains from one specimen sequenced in a study of blood T cell repertoires in COVID-19. Sequencing used immunoSEQ multiplex PCR; TCRdb keeps in-frame clones, though not all of them. The sample carries about 73,000 clones, roughly four fifths recorded once. Specimen: peripheral blood. The receptors stem from a woman aged 55-70 years with acute or convalescent COVID-19.

V usage is TRBV2 and J usage is TRBJ1-2; D may be TRBD1 (5 bases). The V and J ends lost 3 bases and 8 bases respectively, with 10 bases between them. This CDR3 has 12 residues. Germline lookup yields CDR1 SNHLY and CDR2 FYNNEI. The CDR3 sequence: CASSEGLGGYTF. CDR3 DNA: TGTGCCAGCAGTGAGGGACTCGGGGGCTACACCTTC.

The chain joins TRBV27 to TRBJ1-6, with 9 positions matching TRBD1. Germline V CDR1 and CDR2: MNHEY, SMNVEV (reference sequence). The V gene end was trimmed by 2 bases and the J gene end by 0 bases; junction bases not matched to a gene: 14. The CDR3 runs to 21 residues. CDR3: CASSLQRYRQGDSSYNSPLHF. The CDR3 DNA follows: TGTGCCAGCAGTTTACAACGATACCGACAGGGGGATAGCTCCTATAATTCACCCCTCCACTTT.

J is TRBJ1-5 and V is TRBV2; D possibly corresponds to TRBD1 (6 bases). Trimming cost V 6 bases and J 1 base, with 13 bases left between them. The length of the CDR3 is 15 residues. Looked up from germline, CDR1 is SNHLY and CDR2 is FYNNEI. In DNA form, the CDR3 reads TGTGCCAGCAGGGAGGGAGGGGGGAGCAATCAGCCCCAGCATTTT. Protein: CASREGGGSNQPQHF.

The rearrangement uses TRBV24-1 and TRBJ2-2, with D possibly matching TRBD2 (6 bases). The CDR3 is 17 residues long. Germline loops: CDR1 KGHDR, CDR2 SFDVKD. V dropped 1 base and J dropped 6 bases, with 17 bases sitting between them. CDR3 sequence reads: CATSDFGGRGIPGELFF. As DNA, the CDR3 is TGTGCCACCAGTGATTTCGGAGGTCGCGGGATCCCCGGGGAGCTGTTTTTT.

Only one count was recorded for this clone. V usage is TRBV19 and J usage is TRBJ2-7; D perhaps matches TRBD1 (6 bases). Trimming shortened V by 4 bases and J by 7 bases, and 14 bases separated the two germline ends. CDR3 length: 13 amino acids. Germline V gene data show CDR1 as LNHDA and CDR2 as SQIVND (reference sequence). CDR3 bases: TGTGCCAGTAGTAACAGGGCCCAAGAAGAGCAGTACTTC. As protein: CASSNRAQEEQYF. The variable domain in full, with the rest retrieved from reference TRBV19 and TRBJ2-7, is DGGITQSPKYLFRKEGQNVTLSCEQNLNHDAMYWYRQDPGQGLRLIYYSQIVNDFQKGDIAEGYSVSREKKESFPLTVTSAQKNPTAFYLCASSNRAQEEQYFGPGTRLTVT.

The J gene is TRBJ1-5, the V gene TRBV28, with D perhaps TRBD1 (6 bases). CDR1 is MDHEN and CDR2 is SYDVKM in the germline V gene. Trimming cost V 1 base and J 8 bases, with 15 bases left between them. The length of the CDR3 is 15 residues. This chain's CDR3 is CASSLFAGAGKPQHF. DNA for the CDR3: TGTGCCAGCAGTTTATTCGCAGGGGCAGGGAAGCCCCAGCATTTT.

V gene TRBV7-2 combines with J gene TRBJ1-3; D not certain. Trimming took off 2 bases at V and 0 bases at J, with 8 bases between the two ends. CDR1 is SGHTA and CDR2 is FQGNSA in the germline V gene. The CDR3 extends over 15 amino acids. This CDR3 is CASSLTGSSGNTIYF. The CDR3 DNA reads as TGTGCCAGCAGCTTAACGGGGAGCTCTGGAAACACCATATATTTT.

The gene calls are TRBV29-1 and TRBJ2-5, with TRBD1 matching over 10 bases. The CDR3 is 21 amino acids. The germline V gene encodes CDR1 SQVTM and CDR2 ANQGSEA. V shed 6 bases, J shed 5 bases, and the junction held 30 bases outside the gene matches. The CDR3 DNA reads as TGCAGCGTCGAACTCGGTGGGGCTAGACCGGGACAGGGGTTGTTTCGGGAGACCCAGTACTTC. It yields the protein CSVELGGARPGQGLFRETQYF.

The chain recombines TRBV7-2 with TRBJ2-2; D is possibly TRBD1 (6 bases). This CDR3 is built from 16 residues. Deletions cut 3 bases from V and 7 bases from J, with 18 bases between. Germline CDR1 SGHTA, CDR2 FQGNSA. This CDR3 is CASSFLTRGYGGELFF. The DNA of the CDR3 is TGTGCCAGCAGCTTTCTTACTAGGGGGTACGGCGGGGAGCTGTTTTTT.

This clone was detected once. The CDR3 here is CASSYSIYRDTGELFF. CDR3 nucleotides: TGTGCCAGCAGTTACTCGATTTACAGGGACACCGGGGAGCTGTTTTTT. J is TRBJ2-2 and V is TRBV6-5, with D possibly TRBD1 on 6 matching bases. Germline assignment: CDR1 MNHEY and CDR2 SVGAGI. V dropped 0 bases and J dropped 3 bases, with 11 bases sitting between them. CDR3 length: 16 amino acids.

The V gene is TRBV5-5, the J gene TRBJ2-2; 9 positions match TRBD1. Germline loops: CDR1 SGHKS, CDR2 YYEKEE (reference sequence). V lost 3 bases and J lost 6; bases outside the gene matches: 6. The length of the CDR3 is 15 residues. CDR3 sequence (DNA): TGTGCCAGCAGCTATACAGGGGGCGAGGCCGGGGAGCTGTTTTTT. It codes for CASSYTGGEAGELFF.

The rearrangement joins TRBV14 to TRBJ1-1; no clear D. This CDR3 is built from 15 residues. V was trimmed by 3 bases and J by 1 base, leaving 12 bases between them. Germline CDR1 and CDR2: SGHDN and FVKESK. In nucleotides, the CDR3 is TGTGCCAGCAGCCACCCTTTGGCAGGGAACACTGAAGCTTTCTTT. Its protein is CASSHPLAGNTEAFF.

This clone was counted once. The genes are TRBV19 and TRBJ1-2; D is perhaps TRBD1 (6 bases). This CDR3 spans 14 amino acids. CDR1 and CDR2 from the germline V gene are LNHDA and SQIVND (reference sequence). V gave up 5 bases and J gave up 0 bases, with 10 bases separating them. CDR3: CASSFRTANYGYTF. CDR3 nucleotides: TGTGCCAGTAGTTTCCGGACAGCTAACTATGGCTACACCTTC.

The chain links TRBV7-8 to TRBJ2-3; the match to TRBD2 covers 12 bases. The CDR3 sequence is 19 residues long. The trim removed 2 bases at V and 1 base at J, leaving 10 bases unmatched. Looked up from germline, CDR1 is SGHVS and CDR2 is FQNEAQ. CDR3 sequence reads: CASSLRASGGARGTDTQYF. The CDR3 DNA reads as TGTGCCAGCAGCTTACGTGCTAGCGGGGGGGCCCGGGGCACAGATACGCAGTATTTT.

The V call is TRBV7-2, the J call TRBJ2-3, with D possibly being TRBD2 (6 bases). The CDR3 totals 18 residues. Germline V lookup: CDR1 SGHTA, CDR2 FQGNSA. V lost 0 bases and J lost 5, with 21 bases in between. The CDR3 reads CASSLAGSRGRSGDTQYF. DNA for the CDR3: TGTGCCAGCAGCTTAGCGGGATCGCGGGGAAGGTCGGGAGATACGCAGTATTTT.